This T cell receptor beta chain was captured by sequencing in a study of radiotherapy plus CTLA-4 blockade in lung cancer. After removal of 5 bases from V and 6 bases from J, the junction contained 6 bases not matched to a gene. The germline V gene encodes CDR1 SEHNR and CDR2 FQNEAQ (reference sequence). The CDR3 has 13 amino acids. This clone was detected a few times. The protocol was immunoSEQ multiplex PCR, while the TCRdb copy is restricted to in-frame clones and leaves out a portion. The sample consists of tens of thousands of clones, around 72% of them appearing once. This chain connects TRBV7-9 to TRBJ2-7, with 8 bases matching TRBD1. The sample consisted of peripheral blood, taken from a patient treated with radiotherapy plus ipilimumab. The sequence derives from a human donor with non-small cell lung cancer that progressed on radiotherapy plus ipilimumab. CDR3 DNA: TGTGCCAGCAGCCCCGGGACAGGAGCCGAGCAGTACTTC. Amino acid sequence: CASSPGTGAEQYF.